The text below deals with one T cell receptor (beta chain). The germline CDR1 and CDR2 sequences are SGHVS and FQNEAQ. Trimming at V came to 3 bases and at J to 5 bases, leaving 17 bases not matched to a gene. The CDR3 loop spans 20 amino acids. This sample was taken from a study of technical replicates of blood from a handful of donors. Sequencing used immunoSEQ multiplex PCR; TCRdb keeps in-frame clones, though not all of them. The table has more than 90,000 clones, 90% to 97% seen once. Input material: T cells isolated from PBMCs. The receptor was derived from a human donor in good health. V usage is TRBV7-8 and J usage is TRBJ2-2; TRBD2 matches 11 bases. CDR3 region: CASSFRLGTSGALGTGELFF. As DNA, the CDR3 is TGTGCCAGCAGCTTCAGACTAGGGACTAGCGGAGCCCTGGGAACCGGGGAGCTGTTTTTT.